This TCR beta chain was identified during a study of tumor and adjacent non-tumor tissue in lung cancer. General study findings and limits: Tumor tissue had significantly higher TCR diversity than normal lung.

Three rounds of nested PCR, following a modified ARM-PCR protocol, produced the TCRbeta library. TCRdb itself ran the multiplex PCR reads through MiXCR, one entry per CDR3 protein. The data hold 220,000 or so distinct CDR3 sequences, with 60% to 85% observed a single time. Trimming at V came to 5 bases and at J to 4 bases, leaving 13 bases not matched to a gene. The CDR3 has 18 amino acids. Germline loops: CDR1 MDHEN, CDR2 SYDVKM. The template was RNA from unsorted bulk tissue. This clonotype was observed a few times. The antigen is unknown. The gene calls are TRBV28 and TRBJ1-5; 11 nucleotides line up with TRBD1. Sequencing input: lung tumor tissue. The receptor's source is a man aged 55 to 69 with non-small cell lung cancer. CDR3 sequence (DNA): TGTGCCAGCAGTCCGCCAGGGGACAGGGGGGACTATAATCAGCCCCAGCATTTT. This gives the protein CASSPPGDRGDYNQPQHF. The full variable domain, with the rest looked up from reference TRBV28 and TRBJ1-5, is DVKVTQSSRYLVKRTGEKVFLECVQDMDHENMFWYRQDPGLGLRLIYFSYDVKMKEKGDIPEGYSVSREKKERFSLILESASTNQTSMYLCASSPPGDRGDYNQPQHFGDGTRLSIL.